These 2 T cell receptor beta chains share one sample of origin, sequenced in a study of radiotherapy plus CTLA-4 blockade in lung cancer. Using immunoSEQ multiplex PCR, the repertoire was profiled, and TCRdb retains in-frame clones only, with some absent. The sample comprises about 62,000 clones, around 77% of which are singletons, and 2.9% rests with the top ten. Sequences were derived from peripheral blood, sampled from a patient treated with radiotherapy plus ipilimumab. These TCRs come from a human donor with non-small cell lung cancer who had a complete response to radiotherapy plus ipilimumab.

The CDR3 spells CAWSRQGAISGANVLTF. In DNA, the CDR3 is TGTGCCTGGAGTAGACAGGGGGCCATCTCTGGGGCCAACGTCCTGACTTTC. V gene TRBV30 combines with J gene TRBJ2-6, with 10 bases fitting TRBD1. This CDR3 spans 17 amino acids. Germline CDR1 and CDR2: GTSNPN and SVGIG (reference sequence). V shed 2 bases, J shed 0 bases, and the junction held 4 bases outside the gene matches.

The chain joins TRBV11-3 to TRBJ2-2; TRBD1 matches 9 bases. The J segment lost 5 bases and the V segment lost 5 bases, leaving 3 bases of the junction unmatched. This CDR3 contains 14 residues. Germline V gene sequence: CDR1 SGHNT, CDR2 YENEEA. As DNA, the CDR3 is TGTGCCAGCAGCCCCGGGACAGGGACCGGGGAGCTGTTTTTT. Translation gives CASSPGTGTGELFF.